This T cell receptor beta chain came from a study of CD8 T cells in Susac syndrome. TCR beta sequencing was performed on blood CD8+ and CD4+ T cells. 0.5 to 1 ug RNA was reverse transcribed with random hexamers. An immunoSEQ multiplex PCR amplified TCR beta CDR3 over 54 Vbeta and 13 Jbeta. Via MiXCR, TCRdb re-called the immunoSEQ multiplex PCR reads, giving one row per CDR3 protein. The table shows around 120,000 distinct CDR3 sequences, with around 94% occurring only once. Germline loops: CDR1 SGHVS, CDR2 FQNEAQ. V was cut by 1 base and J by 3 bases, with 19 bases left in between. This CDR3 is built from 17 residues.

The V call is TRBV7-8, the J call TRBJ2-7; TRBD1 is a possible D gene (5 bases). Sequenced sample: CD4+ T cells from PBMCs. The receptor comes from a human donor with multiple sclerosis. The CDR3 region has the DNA TGTGCCAGCAGCTTAGGGGGATCGGGCAGGGCCGGCTACGAGCAGTACTTC. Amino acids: CASSLGGSGRAGYEQYF.